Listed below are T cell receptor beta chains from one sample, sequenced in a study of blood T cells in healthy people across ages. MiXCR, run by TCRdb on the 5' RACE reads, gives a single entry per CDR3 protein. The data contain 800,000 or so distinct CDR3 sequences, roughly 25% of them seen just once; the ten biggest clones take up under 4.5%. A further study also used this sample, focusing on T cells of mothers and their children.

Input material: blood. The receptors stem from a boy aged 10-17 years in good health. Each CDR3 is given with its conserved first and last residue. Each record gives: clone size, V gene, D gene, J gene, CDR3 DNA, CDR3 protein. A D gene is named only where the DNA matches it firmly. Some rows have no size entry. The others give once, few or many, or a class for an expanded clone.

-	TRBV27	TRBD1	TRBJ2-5	TGTGCCAGCAGGACTCCCGGGACAGGGGGTGATGGGCAGTACTTC	CASRTPGTGGDGQYF
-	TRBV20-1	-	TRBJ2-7	TGCAGTGCTAGAGAGATTCGGACTAACGGGACCGATGAGCAGCTCTTC	CSAREIRTNGTDEQLF
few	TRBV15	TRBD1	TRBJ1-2	TGTGCCACCAACACAGGGCAGGGGGCATATGGCTACACCTTC	CATNTGQGAYGYTF
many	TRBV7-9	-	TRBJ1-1	TGTGCCAGCAGCTTAGGGGTGGGGACTGAAGCTTTCTTT	CASSLGVGTEAFF
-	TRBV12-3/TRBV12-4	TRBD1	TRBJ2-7	TGTGCCAGCAGTTTAGGTACAGGGGGCAGCTCCTACGAGCAGTACTTC	CASSLGTGGSSYEQYF
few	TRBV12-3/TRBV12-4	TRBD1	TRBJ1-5	TGTGCCAGCTCCCGGGACAGGGGGTTAGGTCAGCCCCAGCATTTT	CASSRDRGLGQPQHF
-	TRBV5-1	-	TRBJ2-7	TGCGCCAGCAGCCGGACCGACAGCTCCGAGCAGTACTTC	CASSRTDSSEQYF
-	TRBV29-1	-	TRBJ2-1	TGCAGCGCAAGGGACCCACGTCCGGGTGAGCAGTTCTTC	CSARDPRPGEQFF
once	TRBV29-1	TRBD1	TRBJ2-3	TGCAGCGTAGGACAGGGGACAGATGCGCAGTATTTT	CSVGQGTDAQYF
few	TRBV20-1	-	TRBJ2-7	TGCAGTGCTAGAGCTCGGTCCACCTACGAGCAGTACTTC	CSARARSTYEQYF
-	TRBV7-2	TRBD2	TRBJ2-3	TGTGCCAGCCGCGGACTAGCGGGATTGACAGATACGCAGTATTTT	CASRGLAGLTDTQYF
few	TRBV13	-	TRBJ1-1	TGTGCCAGCAGCTTCCGCCGGACAGTTGGTGAAGCTTTCTTT	CASSFRRTVGEAFF
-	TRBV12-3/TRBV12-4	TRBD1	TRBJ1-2	TGTGCCAGCAGGACAGGGGCTAACTATGGCTACACCTTC	CASRTGANYGYTF
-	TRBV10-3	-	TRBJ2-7	TGTGCCATCAGTGGAAGGGACACAGACTACGAGCAGTACTTC	CAISGRDTDYEQYF
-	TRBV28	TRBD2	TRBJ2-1	TGTGCCAGCAGTGGCGGGGGGCCCCGCTACAATGAGCAGTTCTTC	CASSGGGPRYNEQFF
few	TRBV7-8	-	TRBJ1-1	TGTGCCAGCAGATCAAGAGGGGGGACTGAAGCTTTCTTT	CASRSRGGTEAFF
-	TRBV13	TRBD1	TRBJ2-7	TGTGCCAGCAGCTCCCGACAGGGGGCCCACGAGCAGTACTTC	CASSSRQGAHEQYF
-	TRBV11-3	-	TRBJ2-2	TGTGCCAGCAGCTCCGTGGAGGGGTACACCGGGGAGCTGTTTTTT	CASSSVEGYTGELFF
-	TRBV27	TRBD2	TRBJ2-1	TGTGCCAGCAGTTTAAACGGTCTAGCGGGAGGCCAACATGAGCAGTTCTTC	CASSLNGLAGGQHEQFF
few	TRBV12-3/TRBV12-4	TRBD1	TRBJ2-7	TGTGCCAGCAGTTTAGCGCTTGGGACAGGCCACTACGAGCAGTACTTC	CASSLALGTGHYEQYF
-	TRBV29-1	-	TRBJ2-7	TGCAGCGCGAAAGGGGGAGGATCCTACGAGCAGTACTTC	CSAKGGGSYEQYF
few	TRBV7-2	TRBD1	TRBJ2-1	TGTGCCAGCAGCTTTCGGGACAGGAGTAACAATGAGCAGTTCTTC	CASSFRDRSNNEQFF
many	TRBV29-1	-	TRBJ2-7	TGCAGCGTTGTGGGCTCCTACGAGCAGTACTTC	CSVVGSYEQYF
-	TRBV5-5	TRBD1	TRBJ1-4	TGTGCCAGCAGCTTCCCACCGGGACAGGGGGCGCGAAAACTGTTTTTT	CASSFPPGQGARKLFF
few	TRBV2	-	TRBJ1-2	TGTGCCAGCAGTGATTGGCGTGGCTACACCTTC	CASSDWRGYTF
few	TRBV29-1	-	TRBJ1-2	TGCAGCGTTGAATCTTTCAAGGGCGACTATGGCTACACCTTC	CSVESFKGDYGYTF
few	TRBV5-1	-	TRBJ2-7	TGCGCCAGCAGCTGGACCGCGTCCTACGAGCAGTACTTC	CASSWTASYEQYF
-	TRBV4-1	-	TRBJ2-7	TGCGCCAGCAGCCAAGATTTTGCGGGACCAAGCTACGAGCAGTACTTC	CASSQDFAGPSYEQYF
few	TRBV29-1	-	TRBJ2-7	TGCAGCATAGGGCAGAGCTCCTACGAGCAGTACTTC	CSIGQSSYEQYF
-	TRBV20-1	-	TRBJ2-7	TGCAGTGCTAGAGATCATCGGGACTACGAGCAGTACTTC	CSARDHRDYEQYF
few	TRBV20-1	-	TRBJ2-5	TGCAGTGCCGCCCGTGGAGATAGGGGAGAGACCCAGTACTTC	CSAARGDRGETQYF
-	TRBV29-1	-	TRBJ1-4	TGCAGCGTTGTAGATGAAAAACTGTTTTTT	CSVVDEKLFF
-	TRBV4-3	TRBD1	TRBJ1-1	TGCGCCAGCAGCCAAGATCTGGGACAGCCCTGGGTGGTGAACACTGAAGCTTTCTTT	CASSQDLGQPWVVNTEAFF
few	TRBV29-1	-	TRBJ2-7	TGCAGCGTTGAAGATGAAGGGTCCCCGAACTACGAGCAGTACTTC	CSVEDEGSPNYEQYF
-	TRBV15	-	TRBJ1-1	TGTGCCACCAGCAGAGAGCTCTATCTCACTGGGAACACTGAAGCTTTCTTT	CATSRELYLTGNTEAFF
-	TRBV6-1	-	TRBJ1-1	TGTGCCAGCAGTGCGGCCCCAGGGTTCCGGTTCTCGACCATGAACACTGAAGCTTTCTTT	CASSAAPGFRFSTMNTEAFF
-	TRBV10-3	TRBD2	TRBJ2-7	TGTGCCATCAGTGGGAACCTCGGGACTACCGCCGGGGAGCAGTACTTC	CAISGNLGTTAGEQYF
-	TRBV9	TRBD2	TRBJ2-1	TGTGCCAGCAGCGTAGTTCGCGCGGGAGGGCTTAATGAGCAGTTCTTC	CASSVVRAGGLNEQFF
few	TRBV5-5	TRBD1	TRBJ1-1	TGTGCCAGCGTTGACAGGGGATGGGGAACTGAAGCTTTCTTT	CASVDRGWGTEAFF
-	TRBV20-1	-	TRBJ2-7	TGCAATGGCACGCCGGGACTTGCCTCCTACGAGCAGTACTTC	CNGTPGLASYEQYF